This T cell receptor beta chain was identified in a study of blood T cell repertoires in COVID-19. Study-level information: COVID-19 samples from acute and convalescent phases originated in the United States, Italy and Spain. From T cells, B-cell-depleted T cells, or PBMCs came the material, which was cDNA or gDNA.

With V trimmed by 1 base and J by 3 bases, 6 bases remained unmatched. The germline V gene encodes CDR1 SGHTA and CDR2 FQGNSA. The CDR3 runs 16 residues. Per the original data handling: Using reference gene primer amplification, nucleated cell counts were estimated. Method: immunoSEQ multiplex PCR; TCRdb's copy keeps in-frame clones and lacks some. That table is the source of V, J and clone size, and D and trimming were worked out from the DNA. This table holds some 35,000 clones, about 87% found once. V is TRBV7-2 and J is TRBJ2-7; 10 bases line up with TRBD1. The sequenced sample was peripheral blood. This TCR came from a man aged 55 to 70 with active COVID-19. The CDR3 is CASSLGQGAVSYEQYF. CDR3 sequence (DNA): TGTGCCAGCAGCTTAGGACAGGGGGCGGTAAGCTACGAGCAGTACTTC.